The clone carrying this TCR beta chain was seen a few times. Its antigen is not identified. The authors made TCR beta libraries by quantitative 5'-RACE with molecular barcodes. MiXCR, applied by TCRdb to the 5' RACE reads, yields one record per CDR3 protein. The repertoire consists of roughly 180,000 distinct CDR3 sequences, with more than 10% occurring once and the leading ten covering approximately 17%. These data come from a study of CD8 T cells in ankylosing spondylitis. Findings and limits, study-wide: Ankylosing spondylitis blood seemed to carry a telltale TCR beta motif made of several highly homologous variants. Significant enrichment of disease-linked clones was reported in matched ankylosing spondylitis synovial fluid. Disease-linked clones, CD8+, were relatively rare in peripheral blood.

CDR1 and CDR2 (germline): KGHDR, SFDVKD. This CDR3 is built from 14 residues. The V segment lost 3 bases and the J segment 5 bases; nucleotides outside the gene matches: 2. The chain uses TRBV24-1 and TRBJ2-3, with 9 bases fitting TRBD1. The receptor comes from a male donor with ankylosing spondylitis or in good health (not recorded which). The sequenced sample consisted of blood, either unsorted or a sorted T cell fraction (not recorded which). This chain's CDR3 is CATSDRDREDTQYF. The DNA of the CDR3 is TGTGCCACCAGTGATCGGGACAGGGAAGATACGCAGTATTTT.